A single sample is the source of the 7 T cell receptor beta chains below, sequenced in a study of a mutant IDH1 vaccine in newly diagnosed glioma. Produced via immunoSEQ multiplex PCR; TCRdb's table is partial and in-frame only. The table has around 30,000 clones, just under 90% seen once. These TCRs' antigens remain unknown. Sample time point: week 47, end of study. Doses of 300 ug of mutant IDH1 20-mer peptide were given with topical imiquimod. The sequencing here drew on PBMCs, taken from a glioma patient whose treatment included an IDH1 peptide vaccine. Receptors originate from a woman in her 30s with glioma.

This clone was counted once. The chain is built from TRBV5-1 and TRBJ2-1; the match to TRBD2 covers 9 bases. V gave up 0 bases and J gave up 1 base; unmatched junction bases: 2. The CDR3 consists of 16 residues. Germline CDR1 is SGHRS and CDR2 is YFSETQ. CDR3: CASSLDGLASYNEQFF. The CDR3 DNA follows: TGCGCCAGCAGCTTGGACGGACTAGCGTCCTACAATGAGCAGTTCTTC.

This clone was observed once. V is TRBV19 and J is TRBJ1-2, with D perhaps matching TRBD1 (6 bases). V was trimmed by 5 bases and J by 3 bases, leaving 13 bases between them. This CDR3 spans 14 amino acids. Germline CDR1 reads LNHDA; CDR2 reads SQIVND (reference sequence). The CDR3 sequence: CASSPGEWHYGYTF. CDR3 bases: TGTGCCAGTAGTCCAGGGGAGTGGCACTATGGCTACACCTTC.

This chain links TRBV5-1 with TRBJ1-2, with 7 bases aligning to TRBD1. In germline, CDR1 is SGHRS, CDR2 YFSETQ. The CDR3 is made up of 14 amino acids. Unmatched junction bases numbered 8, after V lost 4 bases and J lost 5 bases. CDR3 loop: CASSPGTASYGYTF. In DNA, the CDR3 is TGCGCCAGCAGCCCCGGGACAGCCAGTTATGGCTACACCTTC.

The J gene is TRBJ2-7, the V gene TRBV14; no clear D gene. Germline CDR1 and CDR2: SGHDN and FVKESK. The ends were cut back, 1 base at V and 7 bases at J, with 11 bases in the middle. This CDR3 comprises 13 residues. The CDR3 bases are TGTGCCAGCAGCCAAGTCCCAGGTAGAGAGCAGTACTTC. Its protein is CASSQVPGREQYF. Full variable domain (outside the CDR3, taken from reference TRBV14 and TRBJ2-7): EAGVTQFPSHSVIEKGQTVTLRCDPISGHDNLYWYRRVMGKEIKFLLHFVKESKQDESGMPNNRFLAERTGGTYSTLKVQPAELEDSGVYFCASSQVPGREQYFGPGTRLTVT.

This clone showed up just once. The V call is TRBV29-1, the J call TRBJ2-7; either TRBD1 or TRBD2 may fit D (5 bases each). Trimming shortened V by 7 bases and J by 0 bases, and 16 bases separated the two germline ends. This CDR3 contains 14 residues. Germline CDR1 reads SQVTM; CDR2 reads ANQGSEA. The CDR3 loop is CSAGRDASSYEQYF. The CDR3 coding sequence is TGCAGCGCCGGACGGGACGCCTCCTCCTACGAGCAGTACTTC.

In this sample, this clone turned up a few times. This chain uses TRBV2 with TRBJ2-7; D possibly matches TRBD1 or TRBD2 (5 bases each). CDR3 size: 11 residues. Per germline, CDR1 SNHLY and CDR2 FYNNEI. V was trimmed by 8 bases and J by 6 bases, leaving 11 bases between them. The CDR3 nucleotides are TGTGCCAGCTCAGAGGGGTTCGAGCAGTACTTC. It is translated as CASSEGFEQYF.

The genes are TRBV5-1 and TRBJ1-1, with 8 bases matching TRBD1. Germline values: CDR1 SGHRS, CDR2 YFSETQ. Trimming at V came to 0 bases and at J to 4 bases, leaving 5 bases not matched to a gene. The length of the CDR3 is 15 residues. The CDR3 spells CASSLGGQGRTEAFF. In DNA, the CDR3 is TGCGCCAGCAGCTTGGGTGGACAGGGACGCACTGAAGCTTTCTTT.